The clone carrying this T cell receptor beta chain was detected a few times. Its antigen remains unknown. Germline V gives CDR1 LNHDA, CDR2 SQIVND (reference sequence). Trimming left V 2 bases short and J 7 bases short, with 11 bases between. This CDR3 has 14 residues. This entry comes from a study of identical twins. Notes on the study in general: Models underestimated out-of-frame TCR alpha sharing in monozygotic twins.

TCRdb redid the calling of the 5' RACE reads with MiXCR, one entry per CDR3 protein. The sample has fewer than 250,000 distinct CDR3 sequences, about 7.3% seen once. These sequences were also reported in another study, on yellow fever vaccine responses in identical twins.

Sequencing was carried out using memory (CD45RO+) T cells sorted from blood. The sequence was collected from a woman between 18 and 30 years old in good health. The V call is TRBV19, the J call TRBJ2-2; a weak D match, TRBD2 (5 bases). CDR3 in DNA: TGTGCCAGTAGTATATCAATGGGAGTCGGGGAGCTGTTTTTT. This codes for CASSISMGVGELFF. The variable domain in full, completed from reference TRBV19 and TRBJ2-2, reads DGGITQSPKYLFRKEGQNVTLSCEQNLNHDAMYWYRQDPGQGLRLIYYSQIVNDFQKGDIAEGYSVSREKKESFPLTVTSAQKNPTAFYLCASSISMGVGELFFGEGSRLTVL.